A single sample is the source of the 30 T cell receptor beta chains below, sequenced in a study of T cell changes during pregnancy in multiple sclerosis. This table comes from immunoSEQ multiplex PCR, and its TCRdb copy is limited to in-frame clones, with some not included. The table shows tens of thousands of clones, with under 95% occurring only once. The sequencing here drew on CD8+ T cells from peripheral blood mononuclear cells, taken before pregnancy. The receptors here all came from a female donor with multiple sclerosis, enrolled in a pregnancy study.

The gene calls are TRBV10-3 and TRBJ2-1; 12 positions match TRBD1. The ends lost 6 bases at V and 8 bases at J; junction bases unmatched: 5. Germline V lookup: CDR1 ENHRY, CDR2 SYGVKD. The CDR3 runs to 14 residues. CDR3: CAISPGQGADEQFF. DNA of the CDR3: TGTGCCATCAGCCCGGGACAGGGGGCCGATGAGCAGTTCTTC.

This chain links TRBV29-1 with TRBJ1-2, with D perhaps TRBD1 (6 bases). This CDR3 spans 15 amino acids. V lost 0 bases and J 4 bases, leaving 15 bases between the germline ends. Germline V gene sequence: CDR1 SQVTM, CDR2 ANQGSEA. The DNA for the CDR3 is TGCAGCGTTGAAGATATATCTGGACAGATCTATGGCTACACCTTC. This encodes CSVEDISGQIYGYTF.

The chain carries TRBV4-1 and TRBJ1-1, with D possibly matching TRBD1 (6 bases). Trimming removed 1 base from V and 3 bases from J, with 15 bases in between. CDR1 and CDR2 from the germline V gene are MGHRA and YSYEKL. This CDR3 contains 16 residues. The CDR3 loop reads CASSQVGARGDTEAFF. The CDR3 bases are TGCGCCAGCAGCCAAGTGGGGGCCCGAGGGGACACTGAAGCTTTCTTT.

The V call is TRBV4-3, the J call TRBJ2-2; a possible D gene is TRBD2 (5 bases). CDR1 and CDR2 from the germline V gene are LGHNA and YSLEER. The CDR3 totals 14 residues. V was trimmed by 0 bases and J by 5 bases, leaving 7 bases between them. The CDR3, as DNA: TGCGCCAGCAGCCAAGATCCGGGGACCGGGGAGCTGTTTTTT. Translation: CASSQDPGTGELFF.

The CDR3 sequence is CASSPNGGEQYF. The CDR3, as DNA: TGCGCCAGCAGCCCAAACGGAGGCGAGCAGTACTTC. The chain carries TRBV4-1 and TRBJ2-7, with D possibly TRBD2 on 5 matching bases. This CDR3 has 12 amino acids. Trimming left V 4 bases short and J 6 bases short, with 10 bases between. Germline values: CDR1 MGHRA, CDR2 YSYEKL.

The chain employs TRBV4-1 and TRBJ2-7, with a weak D call TRBD1 (6 bases). CDR3 size: 14 residues. Trimming pared 1 base from V and 3 bases from J, leaving 10 bases between. Germline loops: CDR1 MGHRA, CDR2 YSYEKL. DNA for the CDR3: TGCGCCAGCAGCCAAGTACAGGGTGACTACGAGCAGTACTTC. Translating gives CASSQVQGDYEQYF.

This clone turned up a few times. The chain is built from TRBV27 and TRBJ1-5; D is perhaps TRBD1 (6 bases). The CDR3 consists of 13 residues. Germline V lookup: CDR1 MNHEY, CDR2 SMNVEV (reference sequence). V gave up 11 bases and J gave up 7 bases, with 18 bases separating them. The CDR3 protein is CAAGQPFGQPQHF. The DNA for the CDR3 is TGTGCCGCAGGACAGCCCTTCGGGCAGCCCCAGCATTTT.

This chain uses TRBV7-9 with TRBJ1-1, with 10 nucleotides matching TRBD1. The ends lost 11 bases at V and 6 bases at J; junction bases unmatched: 6. Germline V gene sequence: CDR1 SEHNR, CDR2 FQNEAQ (reference sequence). This CDR3 has 12 amino acids. The CDR3 coding sequence is TGTGCCGGGACAGGGGATAGGCCTGAAGCTTTCTTT. Amino acids: CAGTGDRPEAFF.

The chain links TRBV4-2 to TRBJ1-1; D is unclear. In germline, CDR1 is LGHNA, CDR2 YNFKEQ. The CDR3 totals 18 residues. Trimming left V 4 bases short and J 1 base short, with 22 bases between. The CDR3 DNA reads as TGTGCCAGCAGCCCTCTTTACGACGGGGAAACTCAGAACACTGAAGCTTTCTTT. Translated: CASSPLYDGETQNTEAFF.

This rearrangement joins TRBV19 to TRBJ1-2; 10 nucleotides agree with TRBD1. The V segment lost 5 bases and the J segment 4 bases; nucleotides outside the gene matches: 10. Germline V lookup: CDR1 LNHDA, CDR2 SQIVND (reference sequence). The CDR3 runs 16 residues. The CDR3 sequence: CASSFSGTGDLYGYTF. The CDR3 DNA sequence: TGTGCCAGTAGTTTTTCCGGGACAGGGGACCTCTATGGCTACACCTTC.

CDR3: CASKTGGPYNEQFF. The CDR3 DNA is TGTGCCAGCAAGACGGGGGGCCCCTACAATGAGCAGTTCTTC. The J gene is TRBJ2-1, the V gene TRBV27, with D perhaps matching TRBD2 (7 bases). CDR1 and CDR2 from the germline V gene are MNHEY and SMNVEV (reference sequence). Trimming took 7 bases from V and 2 from J, leaving 12 bases between them. This CDR3 spans 14 amino acids.

This chain joins TRBV10-3 and TRBJ1-3, with 8 bases identical to TRBD1. The CDR3 covers 15 residues. V gave up 2 bases and J gave up 1 base; unmatched junction bases: 1. Germline values: CDR1 ENHRY, CDR2 SYGVKD. The CDR3 nucleotides read TGTGCCATCAGTGAGGGACAGGGATCTGGAAACACCATATATTTT. Translated, it gives CAISEGQGSGNTIYF.

The chain employs TRBV7-6 and TRBJ1-2, with 7 bases aligning to TRBD1. CDR3 length equals 17 residues. J lost 4 bases, V lost 2 bases, and 13 bases had no gene match. From germline, CDR1 is SGHVS and CDR2 FNYEAQ. This CDR3 is CASSLPSRGQISYGYTF. The CDR3 coding sequence is TGTGCCAGCAGCTTACCTTCAAGGGGACAGATAAGCTATGGCTACACCTTC.

This chain links TRBV7-2 with TRBJ2-7, with a possible D match to TRBD2 (7 bases). Deletions cut 4 bases from V and 6 bases from J, with 10 bases between. This CDR3 contains 12 residues. The germline V gene has CDR1 SGHTA and CDR2 FQGNSA. The CDR3 nucleotides read TGTGCCAGCAGCTGGGGGGGCAGCGAGCAGTACTTC. It encodes CASSWGGSEQYF.

The V call is TRBV6-5, the J call TRBJ2-5; a possible D gene is TRBD1 (5 bases). Trimming stripped 2 bases from V and 5 bases from J, with 12 bases between. Per germline, CDR1 MNHEY and CDR2 SVGAGI. The CDR3 is 14 amino acids. CDR3 DNA: TGTGCCAGCAGTTACGGCCAGGGAACGGAGACCCAGTACTTC. Translating gives CASSYGQGTETQYF.

CDR3 loop: CASSQDLTGIPHEQYF. As DNA, the CDR3 is TGCGCCAGCAGCCAAGATCTGACAGGGATCCCCCACGAGCAGTACTTC. V usage is TRBV4-3 and J usage is TRBJ2-7; 7 bases align to TRBD1. The CDR3 spans 16 residues. V lost 0 bases to trimming and J lost 5 bases; unmatched junction nucleotides: 10. CDR1 and CDR2 (germline): LGHNA, YSLEER.

This clone is a singleton in its sample. The chain combines TRBV7-9 with TRBJ2-7; the match to TRBD1 covers 7 bases. Germline values: CDR1 SEHNR, CDR2 FQNEAQ (reference sequence). Germline trimming cut 8 bases from V and 1 base from J; bases unmatched to any gene: 2. This CDR3 has 12 residues. The chain's CDR3 is CASGDSSYEQYF. The CDR3, as DNA: TGTGCCAGCGGGGACAGTTCCTACGAGCAGTACTTC.

This chain links TRBV13 with TRBJ1-2; D possibly corresponds to TRBD1 (5 bases). The CDR3 runs 15 residues. Trimming took 5 bases from V and 2 from J, leaving 15 bases between them. Per germline, CDR1 PRHDT and CDR2 FYEKMQ (reference sequence). CDR3 in DNA: TGTGCCAGCAGCAGGGGCCGGGAGACGAACTATGGCTACACCTTC. Its translation is CASSRGRETNYGYTF. The whole variable domain, remainder taken from reference TRBV13 and TRBJ1-2, is AAGVIQSPRHLIKEKRETATLKCYPIPRHDTVYWYQQGPGQDPQFLISFYEKMQSDKGSIPDRFSAQQFSDYHSELNMSSLELGDSALYFCASSRGRETNYGYTFGSGTRLTVV.

The chain is built from TRBV4-3 and TRBJ1-1, with D perhaps TRBD1 (6 bases). Germline CDR1 and CDR2: LGHNA and YSLEER. The CDR3 spans 15 residues. V was trimmed by 1 base and J by 0 bases, leaving 9 bases between them. The CDR3 spells CASSQGQGLNTEAFF. In DNA, the CDR3 is TGCGCCAGCAGCCAAGGGCAGGGGCTGAACACTGAAGCTTTCTTT.

V usage is TRBV4-1 and J usage is TRBJ2-7; TRBD1 matches at 9 bases. CDR3 length: 17 residues. Germline trimming cut 3 bases from V and 4 bases from J; bases unmatched to any gene: 13. In germline, CDR1 is MGHRA, CDR2 YSYEKL. This chain's CDR3 is CASSQYSPGQGLYEQYF. CDR3 DNA sequence: TGCGCCAGCAGCCAGTACTCCCCGGGACAGGGCCTATACGAGCAGTACTTC.

This rearrangement joins TRBV13 to TRBJ1-1; 9 bases fit TRBD1. The germline gives CDR1 PRHDT, CDR2 FYEKMQ (reference sequence). This CDR3 spans 17 amino acids. The V segment lost 7 bases and the J segment 3 bases; nucleotides outside the gene matches: 15. CDR3 nucleotides: TGTGCCAGCATCTCAAGGACAGGGGCCGGTGGGTACACTGAAGCTTTCTTT. Translation gives CASISRTGAGGYTEAFF.

The V call is TRBV4-3, the J call TRBJ1-6; D is unclear. Trimming cost V 1 base and J 8 bases, with 12 bases left between them. In germline, CDR1 is LGHNA, CDR2 YSLEER. This CDR3 contains 15 residues. Written as DNA, the CDR3 is TGCGCCAGCAGCCAAGTGTCAGGTCGAGATTCACCCCTCCACTTT. Protein: CASSQVSGRDSPLHF.

The chain recombines TRBV7-9 with TRBJ2-7; D perhaps matches TRBD1 (5 bases). Trimming stripped 4 bases from V and 5 bases from J, with 12 bases between. The germline CDR1 and CDR2 sequences are SEHNR and FQNEAQ (reference sequence). CDR3 length: 13 residues. CDR3 coding DNA: TGTGCCAGCAGCTCCACAGGCCTTCACGAGCAGTACTTC. As protein: CASSSTGLHEQYF.

V is TRBV30 and J is TRBJ1-2; tentatively, D is TRBD1 (6 bases). The CDR3 is 13 amino acids. V lost 4 bases to trimming and J lost 8 bases, with 17 bases between them. CDR1 is GTSNPN and CDR2 is SVGIG in the germline V gene (reference sequence). CDR3 region: CAWTLDRGAGYTF. The CDR3 DNA is TGTGCCTGGACTTTGGACAGAGGGGCAGGCTACACCTTC.

The chain links TRBV4-1 to TRBJ1-6; 8 bases line up with TRBD1. Trimming cost V 0 bases and J 3 bases; bases outside gene matches: 7. This CDR3 has 18 residues. Germline V gives CDR1 MGHRA, CDR2 YSYEKL. The CDR3: CASSQDPPDRDYNSPLHF. DNA for the CDR3: TGCGCCAGCAGCCAAGATCCCCCGGACAGGGACTATAATTCACCCCTCCACTTT.

This chain connects TRBV30 to TRBJ2-3, with TRBD2 as a possible D gene (5 bases). The CDR3 consists of 13 residues. The V end lost 3 bases, the J end lost 1 base, and 8 bases lay between the germline ends. Germline lookup yields CDR1 GTSNPN and CDR2 SVGIG (reference sequence). CDR3 protein: CAWSSGGTDTQYF. The CDR3 DNA reads TGTGCCTGGAGCTCCGGGGGCACAGATACGCAGTATTTT. Complete variable domain (other parts from reference TRBV30 and TRBJ2-3): SQTIHQWPATLVQPVGSPLSLECTVEGTSNPNLYWYRQAAGRGLQLLFYSVGIGQISSEVPQNLSASRPQDRQFILSSKKLLLSDSGFYLCAWSSGGTDTQYFGPGTRLTVL.

J is TRBJ1-1 and V is TRBV18; 7 positions match TRBD1. Germline lookup yields CDR1 KGHSH and CDR2 LQKENI. The length of the CDR3 is 16 residues. V trimming: 3 bases; J trimming: 2 bases; junction bases outside the gene matches: 9. As DNA, the CDR3 is TGTGCCAGCTCACCGGTAACTGGGACAGTAAACACTGAAGCTTTCTTT. Its protein is CASSPVTGTVNTEAFF.

V and J are TRBV19 and TRBJ1-1; D remains ambiguous. This CDR3 has 13 residues. V lost 3 bases and J lost 1, with 6 bases in between. Germline lookup yields CDR1 LNHDA and CDR2 SQIVND (reference sequence). CDR3 residues: CASSMTQNTEAFF. CDR3 DNA sequence: TGTGCCAGTAGTATGACACAGAACACTGAAGCTTTCTTT. The full variable domain, in which reference TRBV19 and TRBJ1-1 provide the parts outside the CDR3, is DGGITQSPKYLFRKEGQNVTLSCEQNLNHDAMYWYRQDPGQGLRLIYYSQIVNDFQKGDIAEGYSVSREKKESFPLTVTSAQKNPTAFYLCASSMTQNTEAFFGQGTRLTVV.

CDR3 region: CASSLANWNEQFF. In nucleotides, the CDR3 is TGTGCCAGCAGCTTAGCGAACTGGAATGAGCAGTTCTTC. This chain uses TRBV7-9 with TRBJ2-1; D is uncertain. The CDR3 consists of 13 residues. Germline V gene lookup returns CDR1 SEHNR and CDR2 FQNEAQ (reference sequence). Trimming took off 0 bases at V and 7 bases at J, with 7 bases between the two ends.

This chain joins TRBV5-5 and TRBJ2-7, with 7 bases fitting TRBD2. This CDR3 is built from 15 residues. Trimming cost V 2 bases and J 3 bases; bases outside gene matches: 8. Germline loops: CDR1 SGHKS, CDR2 YYEKEE (reference sequence). Here the CDR3 reads CASSFLLQRGYEQYF. Here the CDR3 DNA reads TGTGCCAGCAGCTTCCTCCTCCAGCGGGGCTACGAGCAGTACTTC.